Listed below are T cell receptor beta chains from one sample, sequenced in a study of CD8 T cells in Susac syndrome. TCRdb itself ran the immunoSEQ multiplex PCR reads through MiXCR, one entry per CDR3 protein. The sample contains about 200,000 distinct CDR3 sequences, 90% to 95% of which appear only once. Sequencing was carried out using CD4+ T cells from PBMCs. These receptor sequences come from a human donor with multiple sclerosis. The conserved cysteine and the conserved F or W are not part of the CDR3 here.

J gene	V gene	CDR3 protein
TRBJ2-1	TRBV9	ASSEGLAGGYNEQF
TRBJ1-6	TRBV9	ASSQNPQGRDSPLH
TRBJ1-5	TRBV20-1	SASSTNQPQH
TRBJ1-5	TRBV19	ASTGGVQPQH
TRBJ1-2	TRBV29-1	SVVVDGRGSYT
TRBJ1-1	TRBV29-1	SVEARQMNTEAF
TRBJ1-2	TRBV24-1	ATSDQTPARYT
TRBJ1-6	TRBV2	ASRRDRAIYNSPLH
TRBJ2-4	TRBV7-9	ASSPSGAKNIQY
TRBJ2-1	TRBV7-9	ASSFETSGSSYNEQF
TRBJ1-2	TRBV5-1	ASSSIDRRGAGYT
TRBJ1-2	TRBV19	ASIPGQGSFGYT
TRBJ1-1	TRBV2	ASSRFPASDTEAF
TRBJ1-3	TRBV7-9	ASSFDIVGNTIY
TRBJ2-3	TRBV18	ASSPQSADTQY
TRBJ2-7	TRBV27	ASSPGRRQY
TRBJ1-1	TRBV20-1	SARLTGLGTEAF
TRBJ1-2	TRBV12-3/TRBV12-4	ASGLPHYGYT
TRBJ2-5	TRBV11-3	ASSFLGWYQETQY
TRBJ1-1	TRBV29-1	SVDSGRNTEAF
TRBJ2-6	TRBV5-4	ASSLSRDGANVLT
TRBJ2-3	TRBV7-2	ASSSDRVSGTQY
TRBJ2-7	TRBV20-1	SARGTGTTLYEQY
TRBJ2-2	TRBV24-1	ATSGRYGELF
TRBJ2-7	TRBV29-1	SVVAMGSYEQY
TRBJ1-1	TRBV3-1	ASSQENPQTEAF
TRBJ2-1	TRBV7-3	ASSPSGTYNEQF
TRBJ1-5	TRBV10-3	AISEGTSVSNQPQH
TRBJ2-1	TRBV28	ASSIGGAPGGNEQF
TRBJ2-2	TRBV12-3/TRBV12-4	ASRDRRNTGELF
TRBJ1-5	TRBV12-3/TRBV12-4	ASSDSRGNQPQH
TRBJ2-7	TRBV20-1	SASQGYEQY
TRBJ2-5	TRBV10-3	AISQTSNQETQY
TRBJ1-5	TRBV18	ASSGQEDQPQH
TRBJ2-3	TRBV24-1	ATSDVGPQGDTQY
TRBJ2-3	TRBV30	AWSDRGGSSDTQY
TRBJ1-2	TRBV11-2	ASSLTPYGYT
TRBJ2-1	TRBV13	ASSSHRDRTNNEQF
TRBJ1-2	TRBV3-1	ASSHWDRGSHGYT
TRBJ2-3	TRBV30	AWSRGGGGPTTFTDTQY
TRBJ2-7	TRBV12-3/TRBV12-4	ASGLTGLYEQY
TRBJ2-7	TRBV14	ASSRRPGQGAWYEQY